This TCR beta chain was sequenced in a study of shared clonotypes between healthy human individuals. Study-level information: The study used three CD4 naive, three CD4 memory, two CD8 naive and one CD8 memory plate per donor. General observations from the study: Rarefaction showed sorted-subset sequencing was incomplete despite large depth. A limitation of the genetic and exposure-history diversity represented arose from few donors.

Sequencing used immunoSEQ multiplex PCR; TCRdb keeps in-frame clones, though not all of them. The sample comprises 600,000 to 750,000 clones, about two thirds of which are singletons, and approximately 1.8% rests with the top ten. Germline V gene data show CDR1 as GTSNPN and CDR2 as SVGIG (reference sequence). With 5 bases removed from V and 3 bases from J, the gap between germline ends came to 20 bases. The CDR3 runs 16 residues. Concerning this clone itself: Its specificity is unknown.

The V and J genes are TRBV30 and TRBJ2-1, with D maybe TRBD2 (6 bases). The sequenced sample was memory CD4+ T cells sorted from blood. The subset denotes: CD45RA-negative fraction. The source is a woman aged 30 to 39 in good health. The CDR3 nucleotides are TGTGCCTGGGAGGAGGGAAGGTCGCGGAACTACAATGAGCAGTTCTTC. Translating it yields CAWEEGRSRNYNEQFF.